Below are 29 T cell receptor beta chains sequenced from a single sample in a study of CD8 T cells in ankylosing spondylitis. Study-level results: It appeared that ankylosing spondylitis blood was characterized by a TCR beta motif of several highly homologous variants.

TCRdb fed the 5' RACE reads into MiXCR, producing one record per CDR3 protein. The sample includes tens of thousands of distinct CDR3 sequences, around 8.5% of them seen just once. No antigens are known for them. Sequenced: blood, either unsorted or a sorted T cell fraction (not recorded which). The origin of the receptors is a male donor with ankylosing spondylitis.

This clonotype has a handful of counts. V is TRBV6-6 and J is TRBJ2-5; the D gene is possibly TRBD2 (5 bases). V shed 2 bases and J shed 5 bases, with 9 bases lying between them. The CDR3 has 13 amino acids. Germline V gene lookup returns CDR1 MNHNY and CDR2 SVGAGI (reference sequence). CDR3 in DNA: TGTGCCAGCAGTTACGAGGGCTGGGAGACCCAGTACTTC. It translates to CASSYEGWETQYF.

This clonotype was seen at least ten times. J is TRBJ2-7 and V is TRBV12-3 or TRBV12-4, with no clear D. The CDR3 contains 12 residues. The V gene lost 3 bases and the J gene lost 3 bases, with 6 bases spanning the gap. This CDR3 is CASSLVRYEQYF. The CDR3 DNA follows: TGTGCCAGCAGTTTGGTCCGCTACGAGCAGTACTTC.

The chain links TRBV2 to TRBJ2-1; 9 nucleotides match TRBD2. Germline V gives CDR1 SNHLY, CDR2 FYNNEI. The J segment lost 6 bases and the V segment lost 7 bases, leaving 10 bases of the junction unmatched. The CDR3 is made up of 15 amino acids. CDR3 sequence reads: CASNLSGRNINEQFF. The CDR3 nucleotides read TGTGCCAGCAACCTTAGCGGGAGAAATATCAATGAGCAGTTCTTC.

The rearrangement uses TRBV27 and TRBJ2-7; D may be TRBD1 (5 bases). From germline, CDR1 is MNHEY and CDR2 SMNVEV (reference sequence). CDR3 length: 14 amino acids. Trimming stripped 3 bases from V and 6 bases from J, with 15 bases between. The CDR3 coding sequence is TGTGCCAGCAGTTTTTTAGGGGCTGTTGGCGAGCAGTACTTC. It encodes CASSFLGAVGEQYF.

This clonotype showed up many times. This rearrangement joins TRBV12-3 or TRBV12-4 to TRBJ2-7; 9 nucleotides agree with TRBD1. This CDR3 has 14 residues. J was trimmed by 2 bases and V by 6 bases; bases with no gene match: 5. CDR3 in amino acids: CASSPGTGPYEQYF. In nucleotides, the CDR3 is TGTGCCAGCAGCCCGGGGACAGGGCCCTACGAGCAGTACTTC.

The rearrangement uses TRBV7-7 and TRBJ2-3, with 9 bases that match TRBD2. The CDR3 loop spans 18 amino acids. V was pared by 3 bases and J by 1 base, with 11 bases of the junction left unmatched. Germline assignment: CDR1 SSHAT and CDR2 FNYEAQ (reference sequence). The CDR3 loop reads CASSFKSTSGNRTDTQYF. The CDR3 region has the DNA TGTGCCAGCAGCTTTAAGTCGACTAGCGGAAATCGCACAGATACGCAGTATTTT.

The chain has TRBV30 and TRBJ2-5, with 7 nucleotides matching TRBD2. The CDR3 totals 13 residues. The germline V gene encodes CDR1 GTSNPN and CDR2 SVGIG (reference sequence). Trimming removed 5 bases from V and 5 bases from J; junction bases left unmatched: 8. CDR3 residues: CAWGIAGWETQYF. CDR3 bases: TGTGCCTGGGGCATAGCGGGTTGGGAGACCCAGTACTTC. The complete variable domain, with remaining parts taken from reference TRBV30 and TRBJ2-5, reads SQTIHQWPATLVQPVGSPLSLECTVEGTSNPNLYWYRQAAGRGLQLLFYSVGIGQISSEVPQNLSASRPQDRQFILSSKKLLLSDSGFYLCAWGIAGWETQYFGPGTRLLVL.

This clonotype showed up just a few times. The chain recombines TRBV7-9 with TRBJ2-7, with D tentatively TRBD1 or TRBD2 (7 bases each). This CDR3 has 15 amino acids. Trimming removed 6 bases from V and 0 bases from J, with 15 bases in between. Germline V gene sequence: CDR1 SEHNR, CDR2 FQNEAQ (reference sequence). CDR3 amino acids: CASSYAGGGSYEQYF. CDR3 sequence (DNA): TGTGCCAGCAGTTACGCAGGGGGGGGCTCCTACGAGCAGTACTTC.

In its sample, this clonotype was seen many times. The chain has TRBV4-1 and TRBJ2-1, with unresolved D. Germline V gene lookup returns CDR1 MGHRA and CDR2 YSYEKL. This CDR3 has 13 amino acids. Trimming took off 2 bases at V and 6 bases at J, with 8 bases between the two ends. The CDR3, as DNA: TGCGCCAGCAGCCAACTCACTTTCAATGAGCAGTTCTTC. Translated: CASSQLTFNEQFF.

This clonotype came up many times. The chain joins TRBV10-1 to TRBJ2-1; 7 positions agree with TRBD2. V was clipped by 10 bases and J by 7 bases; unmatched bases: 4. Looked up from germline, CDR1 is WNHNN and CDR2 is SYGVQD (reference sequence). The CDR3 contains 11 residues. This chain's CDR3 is CATREGNEQFF. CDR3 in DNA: TGCGCCACCAGGGAGGGAAATGAGCAGTTCTTC.

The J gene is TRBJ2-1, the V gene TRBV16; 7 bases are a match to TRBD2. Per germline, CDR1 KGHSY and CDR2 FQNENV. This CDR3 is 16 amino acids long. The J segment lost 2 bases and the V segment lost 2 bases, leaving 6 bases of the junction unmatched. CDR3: CASSQGLAAAYNEQFF. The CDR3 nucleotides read TGTGCCAGCAGCCAAGGCCTAGCGGCAGCCTACAATGAGCAGTTCTTC.

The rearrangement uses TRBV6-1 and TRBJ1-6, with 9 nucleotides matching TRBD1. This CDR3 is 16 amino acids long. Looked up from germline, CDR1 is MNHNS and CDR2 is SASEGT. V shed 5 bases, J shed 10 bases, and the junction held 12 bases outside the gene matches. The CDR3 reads CASSPTTGGLDSPLHF. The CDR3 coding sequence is TGTGCCAGCAGTCCAACTACAGGGGGCTTGGACTCACCCCTCCACTTT.

CDR3 residues: CSVEDRGLSSTGELFF. In DNA, the CDR3 is TGCAGCGTTGAGGACAGGGGGCTCTCGAGCACCGGGGAGCTGTTTTTT. The chain joins TRBV29-1 to TRBJ2-2; 11 bases align to TRBD1. Germline loops: CDR1 SQVTM, CDR2 ANQGSEA. J gave up 4 bases and V 3 bases, and 7 bases lay outside the gene matches. The CDR3 is made up of 16 amino acids.

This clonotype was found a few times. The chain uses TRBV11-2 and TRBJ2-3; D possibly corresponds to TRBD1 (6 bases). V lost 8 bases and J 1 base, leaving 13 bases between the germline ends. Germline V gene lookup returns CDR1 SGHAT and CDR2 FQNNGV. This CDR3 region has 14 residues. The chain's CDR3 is CASCPGARTDTQYF. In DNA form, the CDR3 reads TGTGCCAGCTGTCCAGGGGCCCGCACAGATACGCAGTATTTT.

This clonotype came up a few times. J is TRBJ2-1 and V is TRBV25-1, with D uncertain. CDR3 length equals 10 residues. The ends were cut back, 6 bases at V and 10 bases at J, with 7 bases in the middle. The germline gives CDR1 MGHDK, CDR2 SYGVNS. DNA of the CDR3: TGTGCCAGCAGGGGCCTGGAGCAGTTCTTC. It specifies CASRGLEQFF.

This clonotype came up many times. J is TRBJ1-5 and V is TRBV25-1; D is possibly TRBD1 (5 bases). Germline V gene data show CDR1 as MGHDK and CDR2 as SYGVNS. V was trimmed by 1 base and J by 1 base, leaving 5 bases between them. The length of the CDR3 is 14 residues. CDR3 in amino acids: CASSEWDSNQPQHF. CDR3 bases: TGTGCCAGCAGTGAATGGGACAGCAATCAGCCCCAGCATTTT.

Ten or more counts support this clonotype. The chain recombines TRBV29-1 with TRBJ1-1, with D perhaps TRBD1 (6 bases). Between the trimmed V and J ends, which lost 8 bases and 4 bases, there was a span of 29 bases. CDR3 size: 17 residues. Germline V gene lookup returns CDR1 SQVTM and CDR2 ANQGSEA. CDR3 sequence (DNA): TGCAGCACTACCGGGTCCTACTCGGAGTACAGGGTCACTGAAGCTTTCTTT. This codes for CSTTGSYSEYRVTEAFF.

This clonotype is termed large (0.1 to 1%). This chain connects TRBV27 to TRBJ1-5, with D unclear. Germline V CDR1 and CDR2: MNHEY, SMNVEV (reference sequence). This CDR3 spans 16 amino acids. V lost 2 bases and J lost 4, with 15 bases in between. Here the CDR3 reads CASSLLPPGGNQPQHF. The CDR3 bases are TGTGCCAGCAGTTTACTTCCTCCGGGTGGGAATCAGCCCCAGCATTTT.

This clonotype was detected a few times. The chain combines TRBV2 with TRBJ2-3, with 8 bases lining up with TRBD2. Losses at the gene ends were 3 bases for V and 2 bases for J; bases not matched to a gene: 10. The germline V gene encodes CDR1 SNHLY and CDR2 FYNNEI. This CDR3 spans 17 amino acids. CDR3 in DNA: TGTGCCAGCAGTGACGAGGCAGCGGGGGTGAACACAGATACGCAGTATTTT. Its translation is CASSDEAAGVNTDTQYF.

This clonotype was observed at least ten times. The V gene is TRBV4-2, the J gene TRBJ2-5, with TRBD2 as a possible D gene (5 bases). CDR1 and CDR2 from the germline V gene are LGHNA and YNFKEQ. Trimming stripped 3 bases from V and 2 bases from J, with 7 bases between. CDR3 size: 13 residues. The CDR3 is CASSHGLQETQYF. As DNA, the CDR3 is TGTGCCAGCAGCCACGGACTTCAAGAGACCCAGTACTTC.

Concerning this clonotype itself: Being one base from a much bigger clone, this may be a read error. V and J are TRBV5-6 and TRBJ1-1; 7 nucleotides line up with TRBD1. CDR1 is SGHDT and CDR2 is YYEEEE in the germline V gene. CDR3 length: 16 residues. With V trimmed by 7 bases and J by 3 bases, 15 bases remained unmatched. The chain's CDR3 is CASGPRDSLGDTEAFF. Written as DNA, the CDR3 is TGTGCCAGCGGGCCCCGGGACAGCCTGGGGGACACTGAAGCTTTCTTT.

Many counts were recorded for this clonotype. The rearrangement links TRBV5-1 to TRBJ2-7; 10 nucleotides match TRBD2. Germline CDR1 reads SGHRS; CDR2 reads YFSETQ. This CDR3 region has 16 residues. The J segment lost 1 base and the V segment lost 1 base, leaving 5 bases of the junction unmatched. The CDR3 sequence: CASSLPSGSTSYEQYF. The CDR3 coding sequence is TGCGCCAGCAGCTTGCCTAGCGGGAGTACGTCCTACGAGCAGTACTTC.

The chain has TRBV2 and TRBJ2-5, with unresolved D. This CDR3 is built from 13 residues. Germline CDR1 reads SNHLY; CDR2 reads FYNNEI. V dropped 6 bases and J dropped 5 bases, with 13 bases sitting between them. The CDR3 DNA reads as TGTGCCAGCAGGATCCTAGGGTGGGAGACCCAGTACTTC. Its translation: CASRILGWETQYF.

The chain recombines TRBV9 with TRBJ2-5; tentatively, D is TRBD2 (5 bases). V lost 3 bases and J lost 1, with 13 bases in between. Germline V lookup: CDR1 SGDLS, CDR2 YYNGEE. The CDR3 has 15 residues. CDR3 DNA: TGTGCCAGCAGCGCCATGGACTCGTTCCAAGAGACCCAGTACTTC. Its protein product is CASSAMDSFQETQYF.

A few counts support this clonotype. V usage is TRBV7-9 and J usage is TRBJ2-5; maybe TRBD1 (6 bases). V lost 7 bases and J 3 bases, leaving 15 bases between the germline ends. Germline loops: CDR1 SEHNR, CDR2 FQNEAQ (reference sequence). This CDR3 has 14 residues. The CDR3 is CASNRERQEETQYF. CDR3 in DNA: TGTGCCAGCAACAGGGAGAGGCAAGAAGAGACCCAGTACTTC.

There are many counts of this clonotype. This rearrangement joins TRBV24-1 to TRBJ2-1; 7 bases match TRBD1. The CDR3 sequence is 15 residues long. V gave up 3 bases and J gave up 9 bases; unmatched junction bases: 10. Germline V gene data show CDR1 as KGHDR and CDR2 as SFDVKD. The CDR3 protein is CATSDTWTGFGEQFF. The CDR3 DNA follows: TGTGCCACCAGTGATACCTGGACAGGTTTTGGTGAGCAGTTCTTC.

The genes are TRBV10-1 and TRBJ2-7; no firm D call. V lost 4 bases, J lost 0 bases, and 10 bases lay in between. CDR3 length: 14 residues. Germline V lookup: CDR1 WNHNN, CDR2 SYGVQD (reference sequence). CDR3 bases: TGCGCCAGCAGTGTGAAACTTCTCTCCTACGAGCAGTACGTC. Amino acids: CASSVKLLSYEQYV.

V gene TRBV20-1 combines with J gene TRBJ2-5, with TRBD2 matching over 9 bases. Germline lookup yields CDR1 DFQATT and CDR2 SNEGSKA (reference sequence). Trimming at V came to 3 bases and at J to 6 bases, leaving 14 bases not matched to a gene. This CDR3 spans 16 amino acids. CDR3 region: CSASIPASGDLKTQYF. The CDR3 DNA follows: TGCAGTGCTAGCATCCCGGCTAGCGGGGACCTGAAGACCCAGTACTTC.

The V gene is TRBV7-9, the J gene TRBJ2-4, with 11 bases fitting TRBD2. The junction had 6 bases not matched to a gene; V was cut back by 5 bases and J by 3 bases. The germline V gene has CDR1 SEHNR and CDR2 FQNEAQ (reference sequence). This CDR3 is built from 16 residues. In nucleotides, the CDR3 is TGTGCCAGCAGCCAGACTAGCGGGGAGGTCAAAAACATTCAGTACTTC. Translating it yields CASSQTSGEVKNIQYF.